This is a list of T cell receptor beta chains from one sample in a study of T cell repertoires in cytomegalovirus infection. From the reads, TCRdb called clonotypes with MiXCR, one entry per CDR3 protein. The profile shows some 680,000 distinct CDR3 sequences, 35% to 40% of them singletons. The sequenced sample was PBMCs. These receptors all stem from a human donor in good health (CMV status not recorded). Some clones in this sample may be carry-over from other donors' samples. Both conserved end residues are trimmed from each CDR3. A D gene is named only where the DNA matches it firmly.

D gene: TRBD2; V gene: TRBV27; CDR3 protein: ASNPSGTYNEQF
D gene: NA; V gene: TRBV20-1; CDR3 protein: SAKSGHTDTQY
D gene: TRBD1; V gene: TRBV2; CDR3 protein: ASRPGQGSGGYT
D gene: NA; V gene: TRBV19; CDR3 protein: ASIAEHSYGYT
D gene: TRBD1; V gene: TRBV10-3; CDR3 protein: AIRRTGGAATDTQY
D gene: NA; V gene: TRBV12-3/TRBV12-4; CDR3 protein: ASSPGATSFRSGANVLT
D gene: TRBD1; V gene: TRBV7-9; CDR3 protein: ASSPRTGDPETQY
D gene: NA; V gene: TRBV5-4; CDR3 protein: ASSPQAAAYNEQF
D gene: NA; V gene: TRBV7-8; CDR3 protein: ASSLIDANTGELF
D gene: NA; V gene: TRBV5-6; CDR3 protein: ASSSRDDHYEQY
D gene: TRBD1; V gene: TRBV27; CDR3 protein: ASNPVDRGTPEAF